The sequence of this TCR beta chain was determined in a study of blood T cell repertoires in COVID-19. Membership in each cohort depended on participant-reported clinical history. The data were produced by immunoSEQ multiplex PCR, yet TCRdb's version contains in-frame clones alone and is incomplete. The sample lists around 360,000 clones; roughly 87% were seen once. V lost 0 bases to trimming and J lost 7 bases; unmatched junction nucleotides: 7. Germline V gene sequence: CDR1 KGHDR, CDR2 SFDVKD. CDR3 length equals 17 residues. The rearrangement links TRBV24-1 to TRBJ2-3; 12 nucleotides line up with TRBD2. Source material: PBMCs or T cells enriched from blood (not recorded which). The TCR comes from a woman under 40 who had recovered from COVID-19. The CDR3 region is CATSDLRLAGEENTQYF. CDR3 nucleotide sequence: TGTGCCACCAGTGATTTGCGACTAGCGGGAGAGGAGAATACGCAGTATTTT.